The rows below give T cell receptor beta chains drawn from one sample of a study of technical replicates of blood from a few donors. Method: immunoSEQ multiplex PCR; TCRdb's copy keeps in-frame clones and lacks some. The sample includes roughly 90,000 clones, around 90% of them seen just once. The specimen sequenced was T cells isolated from PBMCs. The receptor set was obtained from a human donor in good health. Both conserved end residues are part of each CDR3. Each record gives: V gene, D gene, J gene, CDR3 length, clone size, CDR3 protein, CDR3 DNA. A D gene is named only where the DNA matches it firmly. Clone size is shown for a subset of rows, as once, few, many or a class of expanded clone.

V gene: TRBV5-1
D gene: .
J gene: TRBJ2-7
CDR3 length: 14
clone size: .
CDR3 protein: CASSLAGSDYEQYF
CDR3 DNA: TGCGCCAGCAGTTTGGCCGGGAGTGATTACGAGCAGTACTTC

V gene: TRBV18
D gene: .
J gene: TRBJ1-5
CDR3 length: 20
clone size: .
CDR3 protein: CASSPINWRQEPVSNQPQHF
CDR3 DNA: TGTGCCAGCTCACCAATCAATTGGCGACAGGAGCCCGTTAGCAATCAGCCCCAGCATTTT

V gene: TRBV19
D gene: .
J gene: TRBJ1-4
CDR3 length: 15
clone size: .
CDR3 protein: CASGEGLATNEKLFF
CDR3 DNA: TGTGCCAGTGGGGAGGGGTTAGCAACTAATGAAAAACTGTTTTTT

V gene: TRBV21-1
D gene: .
J gene: TRBJ2-3
CDR3 length: 16
clone size: .
CDR3 protein: CASSKWLGGGTDTQYF
CDR3 DNA: TGTGCCAGCAGCAAATGGTTAGGGGGCGGCACAGATACGCAGTATTTT

V gene: TRBV5-5
D gene: TRBD1
J gene: TRBJ1-6
CDR3 length: 16
clone size: .
CDR3 protein: CASSSTVGQYNSPLHF
CDR3 DNA: TGTGCCAGCAGCTCAACAGTGGGACAGTATAATTCACCCCTCCACTTT

V gene: TRBV7-9
D gene: TRBD1
J gene: TRBJ2-3
CDR3 length: 13
clone size: .
CDR3 protein: CASSDRERYTQYF
CDR3 DNA: TGTGCCAGCAGCGACAGGGAGAGGTATACGCAGTATTTT

V gene: TRBV6-5
D gene: .
J gene: TRBJ2-2
CDR3 length: 16
clone size: .
CDR3 protein: CASSYPQGEDTGELFF
CDR3 DNA: TGTGCCAGCAGTTACCCCCAGGGGGAGGACACCGGGGAGCTGTTTTTT

V gene: TRBV11-2
D gene: .
J gene: TRBJ2-3
CDR3 length: 15
clone size: .
CDR3 protein: CASSLEGTSTDTQYF
CDR3 DNA: TGTGCCAGCAGCTTGGAGGGAACTAGCACAGATACGCAGTATTTT

V gene: TRBV6-6
D gene: TRBD1
J gene: TRBJ2-5
CDR3 length: 12
clone size: .
CDR3 protein: CASNPGQGPQYF
CDR3 DNA: TGTGCCAGCAACCCGGGACAGGGGCCCCAGTACTTC

V gene: TRBV29-1
D gene: .
J gene: TRBJ2-6
CDR3 length: 14
clone size: .
CDR3 protein: CSVEVSSGANVLTF
CDR3 DNA: TGCAGCGTTGAGGTTAGCTCTGGGGCCAACGTCCTGACTTTC

V gene: TRBV5-1
D gene: .
J gene: TRBJ1-3
CDR3 length: 15
clone size: .
CDR3 protein: CASSSSGSSGNTIYF
CDR3 DNA: TGCGCCAGCAGCTCCAGTGGGAGCTCTGGAAACACCATATATTTT

V gene: TRBV2
D gene: TRBD1
J gene: TRBJ1-1
CDR3 length: 14
clone size: .
CDR3 protein: CASSADRGNTEAFF
CDR3 DNA: TGTGCCAGCAGTGCGGACAGGGGGAACACTGAAGCTTTCTTT

V gene: TRBV11-3
D gene: .
J gene: TRBJ2-7
CDR3 length: 14
clone size: .
CDR3 protein: CASSAPGGYYEQYF
CDR3 DNA: TGTGCCAGCAGCGCACCGGGTGGTTACTACGAGCAGTACTTC

V gene: TRBV6-4
D gene: .
J gene: TRBJ1-1
CDR3 length: 15
clone size: .
CDR3 protein: CASSPAPGMNTEAFF
CDR3 DNA: TGTGCCAGCAGTCCAGCCCCAGGCATGAACACTGAAGCTTTCTTT

V gene: TRBV12-5
D gene: .
J gene: TRBJ2-2
CDR3 length: 14
clone size: .
CDR3 protein: CASGLGSSTGELFF
CDR3 DNA: TGTGCTAGTGGTTTAGGTAGCAGCACCGGGGAGCTGTTTTTT

V gene: TRBV5-4
D gene: TRBD1
J gene: TRBJ1-3
CDR3 length: 15
clone size: .
CDR3 protein: CASSPGWTGGNTIYF
CDR3 DNA: TGTGCCAGCAGCCCGGGGTGGACAGGAGGAAACACCATATATTTT

V gene: TRBV11-3
D gene: .
J gene: TRBJ1-6
CDR3 length: 15
clone size: .
CDR3 protein: CASSSGEGRNSPLHF
CDR3 DNA: TGTGCCAGCAGCTCAGGGGAGGGGCGGAATTCACCCCTCCACTTT

V gene: TRBV27
D gene: TRBD1
J gene: TRBJ1-5
CDR3 length: 15
clone size: few
CDR3 protein: CASSPNTGGGQPQHF
CDR3 DNA: TGTGCCAGCAGTCCCAACACAGGGGGCGGTCAGCCCCAGCATTTT

V gene: TRBV30
D gene: .
J gene: TRBJ1-1
CDR3 length: 12
clone size: few
CDR3 protein: CAWSVVGTEAFF
CDR3 DNA: TGTGCCTGGAGTGTAGTCGGGACTGAAGCTTTCTTT

V gene: TRBV7-9
D gene: TRBD1
J gene: TRBJ1-6
CDR3 length: 17
clone size: .
CDR3 protein: CASSLAQGALDNSPLHF
CDR3 DNA: TGTGCCAGCAGCTTAGCGCAGGGGGCGCTGGATAATTCACCCCTCCACTTT

V gene: TRBV7-3
D gene: .
J gene: TRBJ1-5
CDR3 length: 15
clone size: .
CDR3 protein: CASSFWDISNQPQHF
CDR3 DNA: TGTGCCAGCAGCTTTTGGGACATCAGCAATCAGCCCCAGCATTTT

V gene: TRBV2
D gene: .
J gene: TRBJ1-1
CDR3 length: 14
clone size: few
CDR3 protein: CASSPLPGNTEAFF
CDR3 DNA: TGTGCCAGCTCTCCCCTCCCAGGGAACACTGAAGCTTTCTTT

V gene: TRBV7-9
D gene: TRBD1
J gene: TRBJ2-6
CDR3 length: 17
clone size: .
CDR3 protein: CASSLGTGFAGANVLTF
CDR3 DNA: TGTGCCAGCAGCTTGGGGACAGGGTTTGCTGGGGCCAACGTCCTGACTTTC

V gene: TRBV19
D gene: TRBD2
J gene: TRBJ2-5
CDR3 length: 16
clone size: .
CDR3 protein: CASSPIAGSSQETQYF
CDR3 DNA: TGTGCCAGTAGTCCGATAGCGGGGAGTAGTCAAGAGACCCAGTACTTC

V gene: TRBV27
D gene: .
J gene: TRBJ2-7
CDR3 length: 14
clone size: .
CDR3 protein: CASSHRDHSYEQYF
CDR3 DNA: TGTGCCAGCAGCCACAGGGACCACTCCTACGAGCAGTACTTC

V gene: TRBV5-6
D gene: TRBD2
J gene: TRBJ2-1
CDR3 length: 14
clone size: .
CDR3 protein: CASLGAGDYNEQFF
CDR3 DNA: TGTGCCAGCTTGGGAGCGGGGGACTACAATGAGCAGTTCTTC

V gene: TRBV27
D gene: TRBD2
J gene: TRBJ2-7
CDR3 length: 16
clone size: once
CDR3 protein: CASSFRLAGASYEQYF
CDR3 DNA: TGTGCCAGCAGTTTCCGTCTAGCGGGAGCCTCCTACGAGCAGTACTTC

V gene: TRBV25-1
D gene: .
J gene: TRBJ1-1
CDR3 length: 15
clone size: .
CDR3 protein: CASSDPAAGDTEAFF
CDR3 DNA: TGTGCCAGCAGCGATCCGGCGGCAGGGGACACTGAAGCTTTCTTT

V gene: TRBV5-1
D gene: TRBD2
J gene: TRBJ2-7
CDR3 length: 15
clone size: .
CDR3 protein: CASSIGLADYYEQYF
CDR3 DNA: TGCGCCAGCAGCATAGGACTAGCGGATTACTACGAGCAGTACTTC

V gene: TRBV15
D gene: .
J gene: TRBJ1-1
CDR3 length: 13
clone size: .
CDR3 protein: CATSKSVNTEAFF
CDR3 DNA: TGTGCCACCAGCAAGTCGGTAAACACTGAAGCTTTCTTT

V gene: TRBV28
D gene: .
J gene: TRBJ2-7
CDR3 length: 12
clone size: .
CDR3 protein: CASSFQNYEQYF
CDR3 DNA: TGTGCCAGCAGTTTCCAAAACTACGAGCAGTACTTC

V gene: TRBV4-2
D gene: TRBD1
J gene: TRBJ2-5
CDR3 length: 18
clone size: once
CDR3 protein: CASSQLGGTGINQETQYF
CDR3 DNA: TGTGCCAGCAGCCAATTGGGGGGGACAGGGATAAACCAAGAGACCCAGTACTTC

V gene: TRBV20-1
D gene: .
J gene: TRBJ1-1
CDR3 length: 11
clone size: few
CDR3 protein: CSARDGRGAFF
CDR3 DNA: TGCAGTGCTAGAGATGGAAGGGGAGCTTTCTTT

V gene: TRBV18
D gene: .
J gene: TRBJ2-3
CDR3 length: 14
clone size: .
CDR3 protein: CASSPGLLPDTQYF
CDR3 DNA: TGTGCCAGCTCACCAGGACTGCTCCCAGATACGCAGTATTTT

V gene: TRBV7-8
D gene: .
J gene: TRBJ1-1
CDR3 length: 13
clone size: once
CDR3 protein: CASSLKISLEAFF
CDR3 DNA: TGTGCCAGCAGCCTAAAGATAAGCCTGGAAGCTTTCTTT

V gene: TRBV27
D gene: TRBD2
J gene: TRBJ2-3
CDR3 length: 17
clone size: .
CDR3 protein: CASSPNSAGGPTDTQYF
CDR3 DNA: TGTGCCAGCAGCCCCAACTCAGCGGGAGGGCCCACAGATACGCAGTATTTT

V gene: TRBV27
D gene: TRBD2
J gene: TRBJ2-7
CDR3 length: 14
clone size: .
CDR3 protein: CASRELAGVYEQYF
CDR3 DNA: TGTGCCAGCCGTGAGTTAGCGGGGGTCTACGAGCAGTACTTC

V gene: TRBV4-2
D gene: TRBD2
J gene: TRBJ2-1
CDR3 length: 17
clone size: .
CDR3 protein: CASSQDFTGGGHNEQFF
CDR3 DNA: TGTGCCAGCAGCCAAGATTTTACGGGGGGAGGACACAATGAGCAGTTCTTC

V gene: TRBV7-9
D gene: .
J gene: TRBJ2-4
CDR3 length: 16
clone size: .
CDR3 protein: CASSLALTAIKNIQYF
CDR3 DNA: TGTGCCAGCAGCTTAGCTTTGACAGCGATCAAAAACATTCAGTACTTC

V gene: TRBV2
D gene: .
J gene: TRBJ2-7
CDR3 length: 14
clone size: .
CDR3 protein: CASLIASDTYEQYF
CDR3 DNA: TGTGCCAGCCTGATCGCTAGCGACACCTACGAGCAGTACTTC

V gene: TRBV13
D gene: TRBD1
J gene: TRBJ1-2
CDR3 length: 15
clone size: .
CDR3 protein: CASSPTGGPNYGYTF
CDR3 DNA: TGTGCCAGCAGCCCGACAGGGGGTCCCAACTATGGCTACACCTTC

V gene: TRBV9
D gene: .
J gene: TRBJ1-1
CDR3 length: 13
clone size: .
CDR3 protein: CASSVGGDTEAFF
CDR3 DNA: TGTGCCAGCAGCGTAGGAGGTGACACTGAAGCTTTCTTT

V gene: TRBV19
D gene: .
J gene: TRBJ1-1
CDR3 length: 14
clone size: few
CDR3 protein: CASSIRQMNTEAFF
CDR3 DNA: TGTGCCAGTAGTATTAGACAGATGAACACTGAAGCTTTCTTT

V gene: TRBV15
D gene: .
J gene: TRBJ2-5
CDR3 length: 11
clone size: .
CDR3 protein: CATRTRETQYF
CDR3 DNA: TGTGCCACCCGAACGCGGGAGACCCAGTACTTC

V gene: TRBV5-4
D gene: .
J gene: TRBJ2-1
CDR3 length: 15
clone size: .
CDR3 protein: CASSSTKTGNNEQFF
CDR3 DNA: TGTGCCAGCAGCTCTACAAAAACGGGAAACAATGAGCAGTTCTTC

V gene: TRBV7-9
D gene: TRBD1
J gene: TRBJ1-3
CDR3 length: 16
clone size: .
CDR3 protein: CASSPVQGAFGNTIYF
CDR3 DNA: TGTGCCAGCAGTCCTGTCCAGGGGGCATTTGGAAACACCATATATTTT

V gene: TRBV5-8
D gene: TRBD2
J gene: TRBJ2-1
CDR3 length: 12
clone size: .
CDR3 protein: CASSSTSREQFF
CDR3 DNA: TGTGCCAGCAGTTCGACTAGCCGGGAGCAGTTCTTC

V gene: TRBV13
D gene: .
J gene: TRBJ1-2
CDR3 length: 15
clone size: once
CDR3 protein: CASSPGKGVIHGYTF
CDR3 DNA: TGTGCCAGCAGCCCCGGTAAAGGGGTTATTCATGGCTACACCTTC

V gene: TRBV11-2
D gene: .
J gene: TRBJ2-2
CDR3 length: 13
clone size: .
CDR3 protein: CASSTHSTGELFF
CDR3 DNA: TGTGCCAGCAGCACCCACAGCACCGGGGAGCTGTTTTTT

V gene: TRBV10-3
D gene: .
J gene: TRBJ2-1
CDR3 length: 12
clone size: .
CDR3 protein: CAISIPGIEQFF
CDR3 DNA: TGTGCCATCAGTATCCCGGGTATTGAGCAGTTCTTC

V gene: TRBV15
D gene: .
J gene: TRBJ2-7
CDR3 length: 13
clone size: .
CDR3 protein: CATSFSRTYEQYF
CDR3 DNA: TGTGCCACCAGCTTCTCTAGAACCTACGAGCAGTACTTC